This is a list of T cell receptor beta chains from one sample in a study of shared clonotypes between healthy human individuals. The protocol was immunoSEQ multiplex PCR, while the TCRdb copy is restricted to in-frame clones and leaves out a portion. The sample consists of about 2.2 million clones, roughly 93% of them appearing once. The specimen sequenced was naive CD8+ T cells from PBMCs. The origin of the receptors is a man aged 18 to 29 in good health. Some clones in this sample may be carry-over from other donors' samples. Each CDR3 is given with its conserved first and last residue. Size tells how often a clone was seen (once, few, many) or the class of an expanded clone, and some rows leave it out.

clone_size	v_call	j_call	cdr3_aa
NA	TRBV12-5	TRBJ2-2	CASGLDSYTGELFF
NA	TRBV29-1	TRBJ1-2	CSVAWEYYGYTF
NA	TRBV9	TRBJ2-3	CASSEFGLAGSFTDTQYF
NA	TRBV11-2	TRBJ1-1	CASSLGERGNTEAFF
NA	TRBV27	TRBJ2-1	CASSLSPSQYNEQFF
NA	TRBV28	TRBJ2-7	CASRNLGLVYEQYF
NA	TRBV27	TRBJ1-1	CASKSTDTLAFF
NA	TRBV29-1	TRBJ1-1	CSVEVFTEAFF
NA	TRBV28	TRBJ2-1	CASSYSFGEQFF
NA	TRBV19	TRBJ1-2	CASSIDSGPSYGYTF
NA	TRBV19	TRBJ2-3	CASSIGQGARDTQYF
NA	TRBV7-9	TRBJ2-4	CASSSPRVRQYF
NA	TRBV6-5	TRBJ2-7	CASSPGRDYEQYF
NA	TRBV6-1	TRBJ2-2	CASRLRNTGELFF
NA	TRBV11-2	TRBJ1-2	CASSFSGGIANYGYTF
NA	TRBV19	TRBJ1-5	CASTPRYREKNQPQHF
NA	TRBV5-4	TRBJ2-7	CASSLNLQGAWSYEQYF
NA	TRBV28	TRBJ2-7	CASSFGRVVYEQYF
NA	TRBV7-2	TRBJ2-3	CASSFREFLGTDTQYF
NA	TRBV28	TRBJ2-7	CASKNWGEQYF
NA	TRBV27	TRBJ2-7	CASSFGVLGHYEQYF
few	TRBV25-1	TRBJ1-5	CASRAGSGNQPQHF
NA	TRBV6-1	TRBJ2-5	CASSELGVETQYF
NA	TRBV7-2	TRBJ2-3	CASSSAGLAEAWDTQYF
NA	TRBV19	TRBJ1-4	CASSPGNEKLFF
NA	TRBV6-5	TRBJ1-1	CASSTYRSTVTEAFF
NA	TRBV4-1	TRBJ1-1	CASSQKGGQRDTEAFF
NA	TRBV5-1	TRBJ1-1	CASSDITGTGDTEAFF
NA	TRBV7-9	TRBJ2-7	CASSLVRGLSSEQYF
once	TRBV9	TRBJ2-1	CASSDPLAGGPGINEQFF
NA	TRBV27	TRBJ2-2	CASSLTGTGELFF
once	TRBV7-9	TRBJ2-3	CASRDGLADTDTQYF
NA	TRBV28	TRBJ1-2	CASRWPVPNYGYTF
NA	TRBV5-8	TRBJ2-1	CASSLPASSSYNEQFF
NA	TRBV11-2	TRBJ2-7	CASSPGFGYEQYF
NA	TRBV27	TRBJ2-7	CASSSSTGHLSYEQYF
NA	TRBV7-6	TRBJ2-1	CASSLEFFSSPSGYSYNEQFF
NA	TRBV27	TRBJ1-2	CASSLSSRGYGYTF
NA	TRBV14	TRBJ2-7	CASTGTHAEEQYF
NA	TRBV28	TRBJ2-3	CASSFVPETSGTTDTQYF